A selection of T cell receptor beta chains follows, all from one sample in a study of patients and donors after allogeneic stem cell transplantation. A single record per CDR3 protein comes from TCRdb applying MiXCR to the RT-PCR reads. The data hold roughly 180,000 distinct CDR3 sequences, with 41% observed a single time. Sequenced: blood, either unsorted or a sorted T cell fraction (not recorded which). The receptors here all came from a human donor who was either an allogeneic HSCT recipient or a stem cell or donor lymphocyte infusion donor (not recorded which). It is not recorded whose cells these are; they may come from a transplant donor. CDR3s include the opening cysteine and the closing phenylalanine or tryptophan. D genes are given only for firm matches. Size values are once, few and many counts, or a class for expanded clones, and some rows have none.

j_call clone_size d_call v_call cdr3_aa cdr3_nt
TRBJ2-3 . . TRBV6-5 CASSYGPPDTDTQYF TGTGCCAGCAGTTACGGCCCGCCAGACACAGATACGCAGTATTTT
TRBJ1-1 few . TRBV7-9 CASSPRLGTEAFF TGTGCCAGCAGCCCCCGTCTAGGGACTGAAGCTTTCTTT
TRBJ2-1 . TRBD2 TRBV7-8 CASSLVGTSGRGYNERFF TGTGCCAGCAGCTTAGTGGGGACTAGCGGGAGGGGATACAATGAGCGGTTCTTC
TRBJ2-1 . TRBD2 TRBV11-2 CASSQLRESGVNEQFF TGTGCCAGCAGCCAACTTCGGGAGAGCGGGGTCAATGAGCAGTTCTTC
TRBJ1-2 few . TRBV21-1 CASSKSHLGTSSANYGYTF TGTGCCAGCAGCAAATCTCATCTGGGGACATCTTCTGCTAACTATGGCTACACCTTC
TRBJ2-5 once TRBD2 TRBV3-1 CASSQEFGTTNF TGTGCCAGCAGCCAAGAATTTGGGACTACGAACTTC
TRBJ2-1 few TRBD1 TRBV15 CATSRRGTGDNEQFF TGTGCCACCAGCAGACGAGGGACAGGGGACAATGAGCAGTTCTTC
TRBJ1-2 few . TRBV20-1 CSARGGRGAVYGYTF TGCAGTGCTAGAGGGGGCAGGGGCGCCGTCTATGGCTACACCTTC
TRBJ2-5 . TRBD1 TRBV28 CASRDQGAHETQYF TGTGCCAGCAGGGATCAGGGGGCGCATGAGACCCAGTACTTC
TRBJ1-2 . . TRBV6-2/TRBV6-3 CASSYSENYAYTF TGTGCCAGCAGTTACTCGGAAAATTATGCCTACACCTTC
TRBJ1-5 . TRBD1 TRBV28 CASSLMGTGNQPQHF TGTGCCAGCAGTTTAATGGGGACAGGGAATCAGCCCCAGCATTTT
TRBJ1-1 . . TRBV6-6 CASSAGTSNTEAFF TGTGCCAGCAGTGCCGGAACGTCGAACACTGAAGCTTTCTTT
TRBJ1-3 . . TRBV5-6 CASSLLVGPLDTIYF TGTGCCAGCAGCTTGTTGGTGGGACCCCTGGACACCATATATTTT
TRBJ1-1 . . TRBV5-1 CASSLASGWGMNTEAFF TGCGCCAGCAGCTTGGCAAGCGGATGGGGCATGAACACTGAAGCTTTCTTT
TRBJ2-1 few TRBD2 TRBV12-3/TRBV12-4 CASSPGTNNEQFF TGTGCCAGCAGTCCCGGGACTAATAATGAGCAGTTCTTC
TRBJ2-2 few . TRBV5-1 CASSKGPRRTGELFF TGCGCCAGCAGCAAGGGACCACGTCGGACCGGGGAGCTGTTTTTT
TRBJ2-7 few . TRBV9 CASSVEDSSYEQYF TGTGCCAGCAGCGTAGAGGACTCATCATACGAGCAGTACTTC
TRBJ2-2 . . TRBV12-3/TRBV12-4 CASSSVGGELFF TGTGCCAGCTCTAGCGTCGGCGGGGAGCTGTTTTTT
TRBJ1-2 few . TRBV28 CASITGAGDYGYTF TGTGCCAGCATAACGGGGGCAGGGGACTATGGCTACACCTTC
TRBJ1-1 few . TRBV27 CASSSGQNTEAFF TGTGCCAGCAGCTCGGGACAGAACACTGAAGCTTTCTTT
TRBJ2-6 . TRBD1 TRBV6-5 CASSLLGRDSSSGANVLTF TGTGCCAGCAGTTTACTCGGCCGGGACAGCAGCTCTGGGGCCAACGTCCTGACTTTC
TRBJ2-3 . . TRBV5-1 CASSFRAQADTQYF TGCGCCAGCAGCTTCCGCGCACAGGCAGATACGCAGTATTTT
TRBJ2-7 . . TRBV4-3 CASSQDLGHEQYF TGCGCCAGCAGCCAAGACTTAGGGCACGAGCAGTACTTC
TRBJ1-1 . . TRBV12-3/TRBV12-4 CASSLRGPAFF TGTGCCAGCAGTTTAAGAGGGCCCGCTTTCTTT
TRBJ2-1 . . TRBV6-1 CASSERVSQLYNEQFF TGTGCCAGCAGTGAGAGGGTGAGCCAGCTTTACAATGAGCAGTTCTTC
TRBJ1-2 . . TRBV15 CATSRDLSPSAGYGYTF TGTGCCACCAGCAGAGACTTATCCCCTTCCGCGGGCTATGGCTACACCTTC
TRBJ1-6 few . TRBV7-8 CASSISARESSYNSPLHF TGTGCCAGCAGCATCAGTGCCCGAGAGAGCTCCTATAATTCACCCCTCCACTTT
TRBJ1-1 few . TRBV11-2 CASSLGQGRVGTEAFF TGTGCCAGCAGCTTGGGGCAGGGGAGGGTTGGAACTGAAGCTTTCTTT
TRBJ1-2 few . TRBV7-2 CASSLKGSIYGYTF TGTGCCAGCAGCTTAAAGGGGTCTATCTATGGCTACACCTTC
TRBJ1-6 . . TRBV7-2 CASSLAGASPLHF TGTGCCAGCAGCTTAGCGGGGGCTTCACCCCTCCACTTT
TRBJ2-1 . TRBD2 TRBV27 CASRRAFLAGTYNEQFF TGTGCCAGCAGGCGAGCTTTCCTAGCGGGGACCTACAATGAGCAGTTCTTC
TRBJ2-1 few TRBD2 TRBV7-2 CASSRGLADYNEQFF TGTGCCAGCAGCCGGGGACTAGCGGATTACAATGAGCAGTTCTTC
TRBJ1-5 . . TRBV25-1 CASSGTGPHQPQHF TGTGCCAGCAGTGGAACAGGGCCCCATCAGCCCCAGCATTTT
TRBJ1-2 few . TRBV5-1 CASSLETDLYVRGYTF TGCGCCAGCAGCTTGGAGACAGATCTCTACGTCAGAGGCTACACCTTC
TRBJ2-7 . . TRBV29-1 CSAQTGRYEQYF TGCAGCGCCCAGACAGGACGCTACGAGCAGTACTTC
TRBJ2-1 . TRBD2 TRBV24-1 CATSDGTSGRGYNEQFF TGTGCCACCAGTGACGGGACTAGCGGGAGGGGGTACAATGAGCAGTTCTTC
TRBJ2-3 once . TRBV6-6 CASSHVREWADTQYF TGTGCCAGCAGCCACGTCCGGGAGTGGGCAGATACGCAGTATTTT
TRBJ2-1 few TRBD2 TRBV4-2 CASSQDPSGRSMGNEQFF TGTGCCAGCAGCCAAGACCCGAGCGGGAGAAGTATGGGCAATGAGCAGTTCTTC
TRBJ1-1 . TRBD1 TRBV12-3/TRBV12-4 CAILGQPFTEAFF TGTGCCATCCTGGGACAGCCATTCACTGAAGCTTTCTTT
TRBJ1-2 . TRBD1 TRBV28 CASRYGTATRGYTF TGTGCCAGCAGATACGGGACAGCCACCCGAGGCTACACCTTC
TRBJ1-1 few TRBD1 TRBV12-3/TRBV12-4 CASSRTGGHTEAFF TGTGCCAGCAGTAGAACAGGGGGCCACACTGAAGCTTTCTTT
TRBJ1-1 once TRBD1 TRBV18 CASSSRPGTGFMFTEAFF TGTGCCAGCTCATCGAGACCCGGGACAGGGTTTATGTTCACTGAAGCTTTCTTT
TRBJ2-3 . . TRBV5-6 CASTYGVGTDTQYF TGTGCCAGCACGTATGGGGTAGGCACAGATACGCAGTATTTT
TRBJ2-7 few . TRBV27 CASSLGNEQYF TGTGCCAGCAGTTTGGGCAACGAGCAGTACTTC
TRBJ1-2 few . TRBV9 CASSVARADYGYTF TGTGCCAGCAGCGTAGCCCGGGCGGACTATGGCTACACCTTC
TRBJ2-1 . TRBD2 TRBV7-9 CASSLPFGTSGRTAHNEQFF TGTGCCAGCAGCTTACCCTTCGGGACTAGCGGGAGGACAGCACACAATGAGCAGTTCTTC
TRBJ1-3 few . TRBV5-5 CASSPTRNTIYF TGTGCCAGCAGCCCGACACGAAACACCATATATTTT
TRBJ1-2 few . TRBV12-3/TRBV12-4 CASTAGLPNYGYTF TGTGCCAGCACGGCAGGGCTCCCGAACTATGGCTACACCTTC
TRBJ1-1 . . TRBV5-1 CASSLVGGAGLNTEAFF TGCGCCAGCAGCTTGGTCGGTGGTGCGGGGCTGAACACTGAAGCTTTCTTT
TRBJ2-4 . . TRBV30 CAWSPADIQYF TGTGCCTGGAGTCCGGCGGACATTCAGTACTTC
TRBJ1-1 few . TRBV12-3/TRBV12-4 CASILSDRNTEAFF TGTGCCAGCATCCTCTCGGACAGGAACACTGAAGCTTTCTTT
TRBJ1-2 . TRBD1 TRBV10-2 CASSDGTGGRGYTF TGCGCCAGCAGTGACGGGACAGGGGGTCGTGGCTACACCTTC
TRBJ1-1 . TRBD1 TRBV20-1 CSAYRGRDTEAFF TGCAGTGCCTACAGGGGGCGCGACACTGAAGCTTTCTTT
TRBJ1-1 . TRBD1 TRBV5-1 CASSPGTGMNTEAFF TGCGCCAGCAGCCCCGGGACAGGCATGAACACTGAAGCTTTCTTT